This passage covers 5 T cell receptor beta chains from one sample sequenced in a study of cytomegalovirus exposure and HLA in healthy donors. A multiplex PCR was run with 60 Vbeta primers and 13 Jbeta primers. Sequenced by immunoSEQ multiplex PCR; TCRdb stores in-frame clones only, minus some. Of about 190,000 clones listed, more than 75% are singletons. What was sequenced was PBMCs. The receptors stem from a woman between 50 and 59 years old in good health and CMV-seronegative.

With respect to this clone: The sample holds other DNA sequences that translate to the same CDR3. The chain's CDR3 is CASSLSLEAFF. The CDR3 DNA is TGTGCCAGCAGTTTATCTCTTGAAGCTTTCTTT. The chain joins TRBV28 to TRBJ1-1, with D hard to call. The length of the CDR3 is 11 residues. CDR1 is MDHEN and CDR2 is SYDVKM in the germline V gene. The V gene lost 1 base and the J gene lost 7 bases, with 4 bases spanning the gap.

The chain has TRBV28 and TRBJ1-5; no clear D gene. CDR1 and CDR2 from the germline V gene are MDHEN and SYDVKM. This CDR3 has 12 amino acids. Trimming took off 2 bases at V and 11 bases at J, with 10 bases between the two ends. The CDR3 bases are TGTGCCAGCAGTTTAGAGGAGCGGGCCCAGCATTTT. Translation gives CASSLEERAQHF.

This chain links TRBV4-1 with TRBJ2-5; TRBD2 might be the D (5 bases). Germline values: CDR1 MGHRA, CDR2 YSYEKL. The length of the CDR3 is 17 residues. Deletions cut 5 bases from V and 4 bases from J, with 23 bases between. The CDR3 DNA reads TGCGCCAGCAGCGCTCTAGGAATGGACTCCCTGGGAGAGACCCAGTACTTC. As protein: CASSALGMDSLGETQYF.

The rearrangement links TRBV5-1 to TRBJ2-3; D perhaps matches TRBD2 (5 bases). Trimming shortened V by 0 bases and J by 2 bases, and 10 bases separated the two germline ends. Germline lookup yields CDR1 SGHRS and CDR2 YFSETQ. CDR3 size: 15 residues. CDR3 sequence reads: CASSLGTGVTDTQYF. The CDR3, as DNA: TGCGCCAGCAGCTTGGGAACCGGGGTCACAGATACGCAGTATTTT.

The rearrangement uses TRBV4-3 and TRBJ2-3, with TRBD2 matching over 7 bases. The CDR3 loop spans 18 amino acids. Germline CDR1 is LGHNA and CDR2 is YSLEER. Germline trimming cut 1 base from V and 0 bases from J; bases unmatched to any gene: 10. CDR3 nucleotide sequence: TGCGCCAGCAGCCAAGGGGTAGCGGGTCGCACTAGCACAGATACGCAGTATTTT. Its protein product is CASSQGVAGRTSTDTQYF.